This TCR beta chain was profiled in a study of graft-versus-host responses after intestinal transplantation. Findings and limits, study-wide: In patients with graft-donor T cell macrochimerism, allograft graft-versus-host to host-versus-graft clonal ratios were high.

A note on this clone: Its antigen remains unknown.

Profiling relied on immunoSEQ multiplex PCR, and the TCRdb table lists in-frame clones only, not all of them. The sample shows about 90,000 clones, roughly nine tenths of them seen only once. The CDR3 has 14 residues. Germline-derived CDR1 and CDR2 are LNHDA and SQIVND (reference sequence). Trimming cost V 6 bases and J 5 bases; bases outside gene matches: 6. The input for sequencing was unstimulated CD8+ T cells sorted from spleen or lymph node cells, taken before intestinal transplant. V usage is TRBV19 and J usage is TRBJ2-1, with 8 bases aligning to TRBD2. The clonotype was recovered from a human donor who received an intestinal transplant. The CDR3 nucleotides read TGTGCCAGTAGGTCACTAGCGGAAGACAATGAGCAGTTCTTC. It specifies CASRSLAEDNEQFF.